Below, 32 T cell receptor beta chains from the same sample are listed, as sequenced in a study of PD-1 blockade in classical Hodgkin lymphoma. The repertoire was sequenced with immunoSEQ multiplex PCR; TCRdb's copy has only in-frame clones and lacks some. The sample comprises 50,000 or so clones, 90% of which are singletons, and around 14% rests with the top ten. The time point denotes: cycle 4 day 1 (C4D1), after 5 to 7 weeks of nivolumab. Each patient's relapse followed autologous stem cell transplantation, and brentuximab vedotin exposure varied. This specimen was peripheral blood mononuclear cells (PBMCs), taken before the fourth cycle of nivolumab. All receptors come from a human donor with classical Hodgkin lymphoma.

In this sample, this clone turned up a few times. The rearrangement links TRBV11-2 to TRBJ1-1; TRBD1 might be the D (5 bases). The CDR3 spans 14 residues. Germline-derived CDR1 and CDR2 are SGHAT and FQNNGV. V lost 3 bases and J 5 bases, leaving 13 bases between the germline ends. In nucleotides, the CDR3 is TGTGCCAGCAGCTTGCGTAGGGGAGGGACTGAAGCTTTCTTT. This codes for CASSLRRGGTEAFF. Looking up the rest from reference TRBV11-2 and TRBJ1-1 gives the full variable domain: EAGVAQSPRYKIIEKRQSVAFWCNPISGHATLYWYQQILGQGPKLLIQFQNNGVVDDSQLPKDRFSAERLKGVDSTLKIQPAKLEDSAVYLCASSLRRGGTEAFFGQGTRLTVV.

This chain uses TRBV7-2 with TRBJ2-2; D remains ambiguous. The CDR3 runs 15 residues. The V and J ends lost 6 bases and 6 bases respectively, with 17 bases between them. Germline loops: CDR1 SGHTA, CDR2 FQGNSA. The CDR3 is CASRTLVFSSGELFF. DNA of the CDR3: TGTGCCAGCAGAACGCTAGTTTTCTCCTCCGGGGAGCTGTTTTTT.

This sequence joins TRBV4-1 and TRBJ1-4; D gene unclear. The V gene's germline CDR1 is MGHRA and CDR2 YSYEKL. The CDR3 covers 12 residues. Between the trimmed V and J ends, which lost 4 bases and 10 bases, there was a span of 10 bases. CDR3 DNA sequence: TGCGCCAGCAGCCCCCGGGAGGGAAAACTGTTTTTT. Its translation is CASSPREGKLFF.

The rearrangement joins TRBV7-2 to TRBJ2-3, with 9 nucleotides matching TRBD1. J lost 3 bases, V lost 5 bases, and 6 bases had no gene match. Germline CDR1 SGHTA, CDR2 FQGNSA. The CDR3 spans 15 residues. This chain's CDR3 is CASSPGQGSTDTQYF. CDR3 DNA sequence: TGTGCCAGCAGCCCGGGACAGGGTTCTACAGATACGCAGTATTTT.

This clone qualifies as hyperexpanded. The chain employs TRBV11-2 and TRBJ2-7, with no clear D. This CDR3 is built from 12 residues. Trimming shortened V by 2 bases and J by 4 bases, and 6 bases separated the two germline ends. Germline assignment: CDR1 SGHAT and CDR2 FQNNGV. The CDR3 coding sequence is TGTGCCAGCAGCTTATTGGAATACGAGCAGTACTTC. Protein sequence: CASSLLEYEQYF.

The chain couples TRBV5-6 to TRBJ2-2; D is undetermined. V was clipped by 4 bases and J by 6 bases, with 10 bases between them. Germline CDR1 SGHDT, CDR2 YYEEEE. The CDR3 length is 13 residues. Written as DNA, the CDR3 is TGTGCCAGCAGCGACGCCCGGGCCGGGGAGCTGTTTTTT. The encoded protein is CASSDARAGELFF.

The chain is built from TRBV7-2 and TRBJ1-2; no firm D call. Germline values: CDR1 SGHTA, CDR2 FQGNSA. There are 14 residues in the CDR3. V was trimmed by 1 base and J by 4 bases, leaving 10 bases between them. In DNA, the CDR3 is TGTGCCAGCAGCTTAGAGGCGTCCACCTATGGCTACACCTTC. Protein sequence: CASSLEASTYGYTF.

The CDR3 DNA reads TGTGCCACTAAAAATCGAGAGACCCAGTACTTC. The encoded protein is CATKNRETQYF. The gene calls are TRBV28 and TRBJ2-5; no definite D call. Trimming removed 10 bases from V and 4 bases from J, with 10 bases in between. The CDR3 is 11 residues long. Germline loops: CDR1 MDHEN, CDR2 SYDVKM.

The gene calls are TRBV5-4 and TRBJ2-7; TRBD1 is a possible D gene (5 bases). Germline CDR1 and CDR2: SGHNT and YYREEE (reference sequence). CDR3 length: 13 amino acids. Trimming left V 6 bases short and J 2 bases short, with 12 bases between. The CDR3: CASNPDNAYEQYF. In nucleotides, the CDR3 is TGTGCCAGCAACCCGGACAATGCCTACGAGCAGTACTTC.

V and J are TRBV7-3 and TRBJ1-5; D call uncertain. This CDR3 comprises 13 residues. V lost 2 bases, J lost 4 bases, and 6 bases lay in between. The V gene's germline CDR1 is SGHTA and CDR2 FQGTGA. The DNA of the CDR3 is TGTGCCAGCAGCTTAGGACCGAATCAGCCCCAGCATTTT. As protein: CASSLGPNQPQHF.

The chain is built from TRBV7-3 and TRBJ2-3; no definite D call. The V end was cut by 5 bases, the J end by 5 bases, with 20 bases between. The CDR3 sequence is 16 residues long. Germline CDR1 and CDR2: SGHTA and FQGTGA. CDR3 bases: TGTGCCAGCAGCCTTAGCCCCTCTCCATCACAAGATACGCAGTATTTT. Translation gives CASSLSPSPSQDTQYF.

The rearrangement joins TRBV15 to TRBJ1-1; a weak D match, TRBD1 (5 bases). The CDR3 consists of 14 residues. Germline V gene sequence: CDR1 LNHNV, CDR2 YYDKDF (reference sequence). V lost 5 bases and J lost 5, with 15 bases in between. CDR3 DNA: TGTGCCACCAGCGCCGGGGGAGAATGGACTGAAGCTTTCTTT. Residues: CATSAGGEWTEAFF.

The rearrangement links TRBV7-3 to TRBJ1-1; D unclear. CDR3 length equals 13 residues. The V end was cut by 5 bases, the J end by 3 bases, with 10 bases between. The germline CDR1 and CDR2 sequences are SGHTA and FQGTGA. The CDR3 loop is CASSTAPHTEAFF. CDR3 sequence (DNA): TGTGCCAGCAGCACTGCGCCCCACACTGAAGCTTTCTTT.

This sequence joins TRBV7-2 and TRBJ2-3; D not resolved. The length of the CDR3 is 14 residues. CDR1 and CDR2 (germline): SGHTA, FQGNSA. With 0 bases removed from V and 6 bases from J, the gap between germline ends came to 10 bases. The CDR3 nucleotides are TGTGCCAGCAGCTTAGCGGGTCCCCCCGATACGCAGTATTTT. Translation: CASSLAGPPDTQYF.

This sequence joins TRBV2 and TRBJ2-3; D is unresolved. The CDR3 runs 15 residues. V was shortened by 4 bases and J by 3 bases, with 14 bases between the two germline ends. The germline gives CDR1 SNHLY, CDR2 FYNNEI. The CDR3 nucleotides read TGTGCCAGCAGTGCTCCTGCGGTGGCAACAGATACGCAGTATTTT. This encodes CASSAPAVATDTQYF.

Notes on this clone: The junction shows a germline mismatch at one end, possibly a read error. The chain combines TRBV7-7 with TRBJ2-3; D uncertain. Germline V gene sequence: CDR1 SSHAT, CDR2 FNYEAQ (reference sequence). This CDR3 is built from 16 residues. Here the CDR3 DNA reads TGTGCTAGCAGCCCTCTTGGCAGCCATAGCACAGATACGCAGTATTTT. Its protein product is CASSPLGSHSTDTQYF. The full variable domain, completed using reference TRBV7-7 and TRBJ2-3, is GAGVSQSPRYKVTKRGQDVTLRCDPISSHATLYWYQQALGQGPEFLTYFNYEAQPDKSGLPSDRFSAERPEGSISTLTIQRTEQRDSAMYRCASSPLGSHSTDTQYFGPGTRLTVL.

The chain has TRBV19 and TRBJ2-7, with TRBD1 matching 8 bases. This CDR3 contains 14 residues. With V trimmed by 11 bases and J by 2 bases, 11 bases remained unmatched. Germline CDR1 LNHDA, CDR2 SQIVND (reference sequence). The CDR3 reads CASSLYRGTYEQYF. The CDR3, as DNA: TGTGCCTCCTCTCTATACAGGGGGACCTACGAGCAGTACTTC.

The genes are TRBV11-2 and TRBJ2-7, with 8 bases aligning to TRBD2. Unmatched junction bases numbered 7, after V lost 8 bases and J lost 4 bases. Germline-derived CDR1 and CDR2 are SGHAT and FQNNGV. The CDR3 consists of 13 residues. The CDR3 sequence: CASARGGWYEQYF. The CDR3 nucleotides read TGTGCCAGCGCCCGGGGGGGATGGTACGAGCAGTACTTC.

The chain employs TRBV5-4 and TRBJ1-5; D is perhaps TRBD1 (6 bases). Trimming removed 0 bases at V and 7 bases at J, with 8 bases between. The germline V gene has CDR1 SGHNT and CDR2 YYREEE (reference sequence). The length of the CDR3 is 13 residues. CDR3 in DNA: TGTGCCAGCAGCTTGGAAGGGGGGCAGCCCCAGCATTTT. It yields the protein CASSLEGGQPQHF.

The rearrangement joins TRBV21-1 to TRBJ2-7; the D call of TRBD2 is as the table states it, not checked on the DNA. TRBV21-1 is a listed pseudogene. This CDR3 contains 16 residues. CDR3 sequence: CASSIQGLAGIYEQYF. The CDR3 DNA sequence: TGTGCCAGCAGCATCCAAGGACTAGCGGGGATTTACGAGCAGTACTTC.

The genes are TRBV5-1 and TRBJ1-1; tentatively, D is TRBD1 (6 bases). Germline V CDR1 and CDR2: SGHRS, YFSETQ. CDR3 size: 15 residues. Trimming removed 4 bases at V and 7 bases at J, with 20 bases between. The CDR3 region has the DNA TGCGCCAGCAGCCCGGAGGGGGGCCGCGTCCTTGAAGCTTTCTTT. It is translated as CASSPEGGRVLEAFF.

The genes are TRBV10-2 and TRBJ1-2; TRBD1 matches 7 bases. The CDR3 length is 14 residues. Germline values: CDR1 WSHSY, CDR2 SAAADI. The junction had 7 bases not matched to a gene; V was cut back by 5 bases and J by 4 bases. DNA of the CDR3: TGCGCCAGCAGTAGAACAGGGGAAGGCTATGGCTACACCTTC. Its protein is CASSRTGEGYGYTF.

The J gene is TRBJ1-2, the V gene TRBV5-8; TRBD1 might be the D (6 bases). The CDR3 extends over 19 amino acids. V lost 1 base to trimming and J lost 3 bases, with 25 bases between them. The germline gives CDR1 SGHTS, CDR2 YDEGEE. The CDR3 sequence is CASSLSPEQDSPIYYGYTF. CDR3 coding DNA: TGTGCCAGCAGCTTGAGTCCTGAACAGGACAGCCCGATTTACTATGGCTACACCTTC.

This chain connects TRBV7-9 to TRBJ1-3; no firm D call. Germline lookup yields CDR1 SEHNR and CDR2 FQNEAQ (reference sequence). The CDR3 has 15 amino acids. V shed 1 base and J shed 2 bases, with 9 bases lying between them. The DNA of the CDR3 is TGTGCCAGCAGCTTAGGGCCCGGTACTGGAAACACCATATATTTT. Amino acid sequence: CASSLGPGTGNTIYF.

This clone showed up just a few times. The V gene is TRBV7-6, the J gene TRBJ2-5; tentatively, D is TRBD2 (6 bases). The CDR3 has 13 residues. V was shortened by 3 bases and J by 4 bases, with 9 bases between the two germline ends. Per the germline V gene, CDR1 is SGHVS and CDR2 is FNYEAQ. Here the CDR3 reads CASSFYGGETQYF. CDR3 bases: TGTGCCAGCAGCTTCTACGGGGGAGAGACCCAGTACTTC.

The chain carries TRBV27 and TRBJ2-2, with 11 bases aligning to TRBD1. CDR1 and CDR2 from the germline V gene are MNHEY and SMNVEV (reference sequence). This CDR3 has 15 residues. V lost 4 bases to trimming and J lost 4 bases; unmatched junction nucleotides: 2. CDR3 residues: CASSSGTGGTGELFF. The CDR3, as DNA: TGTGCCAGCAGTTCCGGGACAGGGGGCACCGGGGAGCTGTTTTTT.

CDR3 nucleotide sequence: TGTGCCAGCAGCGTAGATCTGGGCGCAGATACGCAGTATTTT. It encodes CASSVDLGADTQYF. V usage is TRBV9 and J usage is TRBJ2-3; D not certain. V gave up 0 bases and J gave up 4 bases, with 9 bases separating them. The CDR3 loop spans 14 amino acids. The germline V gene has CDR1 SGDLS and CDR2 YYNGEE.

The chain combines TRBV6-5 with TRBJ2-3, with 10 bases aligning to TRBD2. V lost 5 bases, J lost 6 bases, and 8 bases stayed unmatched. Germline CDR1 and CDR2: MNHEY and SVGAGI. The CDR3 consists of 15 residues. The CDR3 DNA is TGTGCCAGCAGTCTACAGCGGGAGGGCTTTGATACGCAGTATTTT. This translates into CASSLQREGFDTQYF.

The V call is TRBV4-1, the J call TRBJ2-7; D not certain. Trimming took off 1 base at V and 4 bases at J, with 17 bases between the two ends. The CDR3 has 16 residues. Germline loops: CDR1 MGHRA, CDR2 YSYEKL. The CDR3 loop is CASSQVSGKGAYEQYF. In DNA form, the CDR3 reads TGCGCCAGCAGCCAAGTTTCGGGCAAGGGTGCGTACGAGCAGTACTTC.

The chain couples TRBV15 to TRBJ2-7, with D hard to call. Germline V CDR1 and CDR2: LNHNV, YYDKDF (reference sequence). The CDR3 spans 14 residues. V was trimmed by 7 bases and J by 4 bases, leaving 17 bases between them. The CDR3, as DNA: TGTGCCACCACGAAGGAAGGTGGGTCGTACGAGCAGTACTTC. Translating gives CATTKEGGSYEQYF. The variable domain in full, completed from reference TRBV15 and TRBJ2-7, reads DAMVIQNPRYQVTQFGKPVTLSCSQTLNHNVMYWYQQKSSQAPKLLFHYYDKDFNNEADTPDNFQSRRPNTSFCFLDIRSPGLGDTAMYLCATTKEGGSYEQYFGPGTRLTVT.

The chain uses TRBV18 and TRBJ2-3, with 7 bases lining up with TRBD1. Germline trimming cut 5 bases from V and 4 bases from J; bases unmatched to any gene: 9. The CDR3 extends over 15 amino acids. Per the germline V gene, CDR1 is KGHSH and CDR2 is LQKENI. This CDR3 reads CASSSNRGFSDTQYF. The CDR3 DNA reads TGTGCCAGCTCATCTAACAGGGGTTTCTCAGATACGCAGTATTTT.

This chain connects TRBV5-8 to TRBJ1-4, with D hard to call. The CDR3 is 13 amino acids. The germline V gene encodes CDR1 SGHTS and CDR2 YDEGEE. The V end lost 2 bases, the J end lost 5 bases, and 7 bases lay between the germline ends. CDR3 DNA: TGTGCCAGCAGCTTTATGGGAAATGAAAAACTGTTTTTT. Protein sequence: CASSFMGNEKLFF.